This is a list of T cell receptor beta chains from one sample in a study of sequential checkpoint blockade in melanoma. Assay used: immunoSEQ multiplex PCR; TCRdb lists only in-frame clones, some missing. The sample shows about 20,000 clones, roughly 76% of them seen only once. Material: CD8+ T cells sorted from blood (inferred from file names), obtained from a patient given nivolumab and ipilimumab in sequence. The receptors were gathered from a human donor with melanoma. The CDR3 runs from the conserved cysteine through the conserved F or W. The D gene is left open where the match is weak. The size entry is marked missing in some rows and otherwise reads once, few, many or a size class.

V: TRBV2
J: TRBJ2-7
D: TRBD1
size: NA
DNA: TGTGCCAGCAGTGAGGACAGGGTGGGGTACTACGAGCAGTACTTC
CDR3: CASSEDRVGYYEQYF

V: TRBV4-1
J: TRBJ1-5
D: TRBD1
size: NA
DNA: TGCGCCAGCAGCCAATTTAAGGGACAGGGTAACAATCAGCCCCAGCATTTT
CDR3: CASSQFKGQGNNQPQHF

V: TRBV5-1
J: TRBJ2-5
D: TRBD1
size: once
DNA: TGCGCCAGCAGCTGGGGGACAGGGGAAGTACGTCAGCAGTACTTC
CDR3: CASSWGTGEVRQQYF

V: TRBV6-6
J: TRBJ1-1
D: TRBD1
size: few
DNA: TGTGCCAGCAGGAGACAGGGAATGAACACTGAAGCTTTCTTT
CDR3: CASRRQGMNTEAFF

V: TRBV5-6
J: TRBJ2-3
D: NA
size: NA
DNA: TGTGCCAGCAGCTTGGAAGGCCCCCAGGGAGATACGCAGTATTTT
CDR3: CASSLEGPQGDTQYF

V: TRBV5-6
J: TRBJ2-5
D: NA
size: few
DNA: TGTGCCAGCAGCTTGAGAAAACAGGGGACTCAAGAGACCCAGTACTTC
CDR3: CASSLRKQGTQETQYF

V: TRBV9
J: TRBJ2-7
D: TRBD2
size: NA
DNA: TGTGCCAGCAGCGTAGCGGGAGGGGTTTACGAGCAGTACTTC
CDR3: CASSVAGGVYEQYF

V: TRBV5-6
J: TRBJ1-1
D: NA
size: NA
DNA: TGTGCCAGCACCTTGGACGGGAACACTGAAGCTTTCTTT
CDR3: CASTLDGNTEAFF

V: TRBV6-5
J: TRBJ2-7
D: NA
size: NA
DNA: TGTGCCAGCAGTTACGGGGGGGGGCCCTACGAGCAGTACTTC
CDR3: CASSYGGGPYEQYF

V: TRBV29-1
J: TRBJ2-1
D: NA
size: NA
DNA: TGCAGCGTTGTTAATCCCAATGAGCAGTTCTTC
CDR3: CSVVNPNEQFF

V: TRBV5-1
J: TRBJ1-2
D: NA
size: NA
DNA: TGCGCCAGCAGCGCGCCGCGGGGGGCGCTTGGCTATGGCTACACCTTC
CDR3: CASSAPRGALGYGYTF

V: TRBV6-5
J: TRBJ2-2
D: NA
size: NA
DNA: TGTGCCAGCAGCCAAGAGACCCCAGGGACCGGGGAGCTGTTTTTT
CDR3: CASSQETPGTGELFF

V: TRBV7-9
J: TRBJ2-1
D: NA
size: once
DNA: TGTGCCAGCAGCTTTGGGGGCAGGGGCAATGAGCAGTTCTTC
CDR3: CASSFGGRGNEQFF

V: TRBV10-3
J: TRBJ1-3
D: TRBD1
size: few
DNA: TGTGCCATCAGGGACAGGACCGACGGAAACACCATATATTTT
CDR3: CAIRDRTDGNTIYF

V: TRBV5-1
J: TRBJ2-7
D: TRBD1
size: NA
DNA: TGCGCCAGCACGCCCTCCGGGACAGGGGCCGCCCCCTACGAGCAGTACTTC
CDR3: CASTPSGTGAAPYEQYF

V: TRBV27
J: TRBJ2-7
D: TRBD2
size: NA
DNA: TGTGCCAGCAGTTCGCGGGGGAGCGAGCAGTACTTC
CDR3: CASSSRGSEQYF

V: TRBV7-2
J: TRBJ2-7
D: NA
size: NA
DNA: TGTGCCAGCAGCTTAGTAGTTAGTCTGGGCGAGCAGTACTTC
CDR3: CASSLVVSLGEQYF

V: TRBV27
J: TRBJ2-7
D: TRBD1
size: NA
DNA: TGTGCCTCAGCCAAAGGACAGGGGGCGTTCGACGACGAGCAGTACTTC
CDR3: CASAKGQGAFDDEQYF

V: TRBV27
J: TRBJ1-2
D: TRBD1
size: NA
DNA: TGTGCCAGCAGGCATGCAGGGGGCCCTAACTATGGCTACACCTTC
CDR3: CASRHAGGPNYGYTF

V: TRBV5-6
J: TRBJ2-7
D: TRBD2
size: NA
DNA: TGTGCCAGCAGCATCCGCAGCGGGAGGTCGGACGAGCAGTACTTC
CDR3: CASSIRSGRSDEQYF

V: TRBV5-1
J: TRBJ1-6
D: TRBD1
size: NA
DNA: TGCGCCAGCAGCTTGGTCTCGGACAGGGAACGAGGGGGTCAACCCCTCCACTTT
CDR3: CASSLVSDRERGGQPLHF

V: TRBV20-1
J: TRBJ2-7
D: NA
size: NA
DNA: TGCAGTGCTCGAGGAGGGTACGAGCAGTACTTC
CDR3: CSARGGYEQYF

V: TRBV7-7
J: TRBJ2-2
D: NA
size: NA
DNA: TGTGCCAGCAGCTTAGGGGGCGCCGGGGAGCTGTTTTTT
CDR3: CASSLGGAGELFF

V: TRBV6-5
J: TRBJ2-2
D: TRBD1
size: NA
DNA: TGTGCCAGCAGAGGGACAGTTACCACCGGGGAGCTGTTTTTT
CDR3: CASRGTVTTGELFF

V: TRBV5-4
J: TRBJ2-7
D: TRBD1
size: NA
DNA: TGTGCCAGCAGCGTGGACAGGGCCTACGAGCAGTACTTC
CDR3: CASSVDRAYEQYF

V: TRBV30
J: TRBJ2-7
D: TRBD1
size: once
DNA: TGTGCCTGGACTACAGGGACAGGGGGCTACGAGCAGTACTTC
CDR3: CAWTTGTGGYEQYF

V: TRBV2
J: TRBJ2-7
D: NA
size: NA
DNA: TGTGCCAGCAGGGAGATCTACGAGCAGTACTTC
CDR3: CASREIYEQYF

V: TRBV7-9
J: TRBJ2-4
D: NA
size: NA
DNA: TGTGCCAGCAGCTTAGATAGAAACATTCAGTACTTC
CDR3: CASSLDRNIQYF

V: TRBV29-1
J: TRBJ2-1
D: NA
size: NA
DNA: TGCAGCGCTTCACTTGCCCGCGGAAATGAGCAGTTCTTC
CDR3: CSASLARGNEQFF

V: TRBV7-9
J: TRBJ2-1
D: TRBD1
size: NA
DNA: TGTGCCATCCGATCAACGCAGGGGGCTTACAATGAGCAGTTCTTC
CDR3: CAIRSTQGAYNEQFF

V: TRBV6-1
J: TRBJ1-1
D: NA
size: NA
DNA: TGTGCCAGCAGTGGGTCGGAACAGCGGGGCACTGAAGCTTTCTTT
CDR3: CASSGSEQRGTEAFF

V: TRBV15
J: TRBJ2-7
D: NA
size: NA
DNA: TGTGCCACCAGCAGAGATCTAAGTCCCTACTACGAGCAGTACTTC
CDR3: CATSRDLSPYYEQYF

V: TRBV29-1
J: TRBJ1-1
D: NA
size: NA
DNA: TGCAGCGTGGGGGGGGCTAGTGAAGCTTTCTTT
CDR3: CSVGGASEAFF

V: TRBV6-5
J: TRBJ2-7
D: TRBD1
size: NA
DNA: TGTGCCAGCAGTTACCGGGGGACAGGGTCCTACGAGCAGTACTTC
CDR3: CASSYRGTGSYEQYF

V: TRBV5-1
J: TRBJ1-6
D: NA
size: NA
DNA: TGCGCCAGCAGCTCTGGGGAGTTGGATTCACCCCTCCACTTT
CDR3: CASSSGELDSPLHF

V: TRBV15
J: TRBJ1-2
D: NA
size: once
DNA: TGTGCCACCAGCAGAGTTTCCTTAGTAGGCTACACCTTC
CDR3: CATSRVSLVGYTF

V: TRBV6-5
J: TRBJ1-1
D: TRBD1
size: NA
DNA: TGTGCCAGCAGTTACGACACAGGGGGCAACACTGAAGCTTTCTTT
CDR3: CASSYDTGGNTEAFF

V: TRBV6-5
J: TRBJ1-5
D: NA
size: once
DNA: TGTGCCAGCAGTTACGGGCCAGGGTCGAATCAGCCCCAGCATTTT
CDR3: CASSYGPGSNQPQHF

V: TRBV5-1
J: TRBJ2-1
D: TRBD2
size: NA
DNA: TGCGCCAGCAGCAACGGACTAGCGGCGTGGACAAATGAGCAGTTCTTC
CDR3: CASSNGLAAWTNEQFF

V: TRBV5-6
J: TRBJ2-3
D: NA
size: medium-sized
DNA: TGTGCCAGCAGCTTGTTCCCGGCGACTAGCACAGATACGCAGTATTTT
CDR3: CASSLFPATSTDTQYF

V: TRBV5-4
J: TRBJ2-2
D: NA
size: NA
DNA: TGTGCCAGCAGCTTTGTCACTGAAGGGGACACCGGGGAGCTGTTTTTT
CDR3: CASSFVTEGDTGELFF

V: TRBV15
J: TRBJ2-2
D: TRBD2
size: few
DNA: TGTGCCACCAGCAGCACAGCGGGAGAAGTAGGGACCGGGGAGCTGTTTTTT
CDR3: CATSSTAGEVGTGELFF

V: TRBV6-5
J: TRBJ2-1
D: NA
size: NA
DNA: TGTGCCAGCAGTTACTACAGATATAACTACAATGAGCAGTTCTTC
CDR3: CASSYYRYNYNEQFF

V: TRBV11-2
J: TRBJ2-7
D: NA
size: NA
DNA: TGTGCCAGCAGCTTAGCGGTCACTTCCTACGAGCAGTACTTC
CDR3: CASSLAVTSYEQYF

V: TRBV7-9
J: TRBJ2-7
D: NA
size: NA
DNA: TGTGCCAGCAGCTTGCCGCCGGGACGGCCTCGGCCTGCAGGGGGGGAGCAGTACTTC
CDR3: CASSLPPGRPRPAGGEQYF

V: TRBV6-6
J: TRBJ2-7
D: NA
size: NA
DNA: TGTGCCAGCAGTTACGAGAACCACGAGCAGTACTTC
CDR3: CASSYENHEQYF

V: TRBV5-1
J: TRBJ2-1
D: NA
size: NA
DNA: TGCGCCAGCCGAACAGGGTGGAACAATGAGCAGTTCTTC
CDR3: CASRTGWNNEQFF